These 17 T cell receptor beta chains were all obtained from the same sample, sequenced in a study of blood T cells in healthy people across ages. PCR was performed a second time for roughly 7 to 12 cycles using a sample-barcoded 5' primer and a J-beta primer mix. TCRdb passed the 5' RACE reads through MiXCR, listing each CDR3 protein once. The sample has 600,000 to 800,000 distinct CDR3 sequences, 52% seen once. Sequencing used blood. These receptors were taken from a woman aged 80 or older in good health.

This clonotype showed up many times. The J gene is TRBJ2-1, the V gene TRBV20-1; 14 positions agree with TRBD2. The germline gives CDR1 DFQATT, CDR2 SNEGSKA (reference sequence). Trimming removed 0 bases from V and 0 bases from J; junction bases left unmatched: 10. This CDR3 is built from 20 residues. The CDR3 DNA follows: TGCAGTGCTAGAGATCCCGGGACTAGCGGGGGCCGAAGCTCCTACAATGAGCAGTTCTTC. It encodes CSARDPGTSGGRSSYNEQFF.

As to this clonotype: Sequence at one end of the junction differs from germline and may be a read error. The V gene is TRBV11-1, the J gene TRBJ2-6; D uncertain. Germline-derived CDR1 and CDR2 are SGHAT and FQDESV (reference sequence). The length of the CDR3 is 16 residues. CDR3 loop: CASSLAVAAGANVLTF. CDR3 in DNA: TGCGCCAGCAGCTTAGCCGTAGCTGCTGGGGCCAACGTCCTGACTTTC.

A note on this clonotype: A much larger clonotype is one base distant, so this may be a read error. The chain carries TRBV7-9 and TRBJ2-1, with D perhaps matching TRBD1 (6 bases). V gave up 5 bases and J gave up 0 bases, with 23 bases separating them. CDR1 is SEHNR, CDR2 FQNEAQ, per germline (reference sequence). The CDR3 is 19 amino acids. CDR3 bases: TGTGCCAGCAGCCCTCGGGACACCGGTTTGGGTAGCTCCTACAATGAGCAGTTCTTC. Protein sequence: CASSPRDTGLGSSYNEQFF.

The chain couples TRBV2 to TRBJ2-2, with D hard to call. V shed 6 bases and J shed 7 bases, with 9 bases lying between them. This CDR3 contains 12 residues. CDR1 is SNHLY, CDR2 FYNNEI, per germline. The CDR3 spells CASRETVGELFF. The CDR3 nucleotides read TGTGCCAGCAGGGAGACTGTCGGGGAGCTGTTTTTT.

The V gene is TRBV7-9, the J gene TRBJ2-1, with D perhaps TRBD2 (6 bases). Germline lookup yields CDR1 SEHNR and CDR2 FQNEAQ (reference sequence). CDR3 length: 12 residues. V lost 7 bases to trimming and J lost 9 bases, with 13 bases between them. CDR3 DNA sequence: TGTGCCAGCAAGCCGGGAGTCGGTGAGCAGTTCTTC. Protein sequence: CASKPGVGEQFF.

The V gene is TRBV12-3 or TRBV12-4, the J gene TRBJ1-5; no firm D call. The CDR3 sequence is 15 residues long. The V gene lost 3 bases and the J gene lost 4 bases, with 13 bases spanning the gap. CDR3 coding DNA: TGTGCCAGCAGTTTCGCTAGGGCAGCAAATCAGCCCCAGCATTTT. It is translated as CASSFARAANQPQHF.

The chain links TRBV5-5 to TRBJ2-3, with 9 positions matching TRBD2. The CDR3 has 16 residues. With 4 bases clipped from V and 2 bases from J, the junction kept 8 bases outside the gene matches. Germline loops: CDR1 SGHKS, CDR2 YYEKEE (reference sequence). CDR3 loop: CASSRTAGGHTDTQYF. CDR3 sequence (DNA): TGTGCCAGCAGCCGGACAGCGGGAGGACACACAGATACGCAGTATTTT.

V gene TRBV12-3 or TRBV12-4 combines with J gene TRBJ2-5; weak D call: TRBD2 (7 bases). Trimming stripped 8 bases from V and 9 bases from J, with 19 bases between. The CDR3 length is 13 residues. DNA of the CDR3: TGTGCCAGCGGGGGGGCCAAATCCGGGGCCCAGTACTTC. This sequence encodes CASGGAKSGAQYF.

This clonotype has a count of ten or more. The chain links TRBV7-2 to TRBJ2-7; D call uncertain. With 3 bases removed from V and 2 bases from J, the gap between germline ends came to 17 bases. The germline V gene encodes CDR1 SGHTA and CDR2 FQGNSA. This CDR3 region has 16 residues. The CDR3 here is CASSFSIVSPAYEQYF. The DNA of the CDR3 is TGTGCCAGCAGCTTCTCTATAGTCAGTCCAGCCTACGAGCAGTACTTC.

This rearrangement joins TRBV5-1 to TRBJ1-6; 8 nucleotides align to TRBD1. The CDR3 contains 14 residues. After removal of 4 bases from V and 8 bases from J, the junction contained 5 bases not matched to a gene. Germline V gene lookup returns CDR1 SGHRS and CDR2 YFSETQ. The CDR3 sequence: CASSGTGWDSPLHF. The CDR3 nucleotides are TGCGCCAGCAGCGGGACAGGTTGGGATTCACCCCTCCACTTT.

V usage is TRBV2 and J usage is TRBJ2-1; TRBD2 aligns across 11 bases. The ends lost 8 bases at V and 7 bases at J; junction bases unmatched: 4. The CDR3 contains 13 residues. CDR1 is SNHLY, CDR2 FYNNEI, per germline. CDR3 in DNA: TGTGCCAGCCGACTAGCGGGGTTAAATGAGCAGTTCTTC. Translated, it gives CASRLAGLNEQFF. Full variable domain (rest looked up from reference TRBV2 and TRBJ2-1): EPEVTQTPSHQVTQMGQEVILRCVPISNHLYFYWYRQILGQKVEFLVSFYNNEISEKSEIFDDQFSVERPDGSNFTLKIRSTKLEDSAMYFCASRLAGLNEQFFGPGTRLTVL.

The chain employs TRBV18 and TRBJ2-5; D not resolved. V lost 2 bases, J lost 2 bases, and 6 bases lay in between. The CDR3 has 13 residues. Per germline, CDR1 KGHSH and CDR2 LQKENI. CDR3 loop: CASSPNNQETQYF. The CDR3 DNA reads as TGTGCCAGCTCACCAAATAATCAAGAGACCCAGTACTTC.

Concerning this clonotype: A much more abundant neighbour one base away suggests this may be a read error. The CDR3 bases are TGCAGTGCTATCGTAGCGGCGGGAGAGGGAACAGATACGCAGTATTTT. Its protein is CSAIVAAGEGTDTQYF. The chain has TRBV20-1 and TRBJ2-3, with 7 bases aligning to TRBD2. Germline CDR1 reads DFQATT; CDR2 reads SNEGSKA (reference sequence). V trimming: 4 bases; J trimming: 3 bases; junction bases outside the gene matches: 13. There are 16 residues in the CDR3.

This clonotype was found many times. The J gene is TRBJ2-7, the V gene TRBV12-3 or TRBV12-4; D uncertain. V lost 6 bases and J lost 2, with 14 bases in between. This CDR3 region has 14 residues. The CDR3 is CASSPDAFPYEQYF. The CDR3 bases are TGTGCCAGCAGCCCGGACGCGTTCCCCTACGAGCAGTACTTC.

The table lists this clonotype with many counts. This chain joins TRBV5-1 and TRBJ1-2, with D possibly being TRBD1 (6 bases). Per the germline V gene, CDR1 is SGHRS and CDR2 is YFSETQ. The CDR3 is made up of 14 amino acids. The ends were cut back, 0 bases at V and 2 bases at J, with 8 bases in the middle. DNA for the CDR3: TGCGCCAGCAGCTTGGGAGGGGGGAACTATGGCTACACCTTC. This encodes CASSLGGGNYGYTF.

This clonotype has a count of ten or more. The chain links TRBV3-1 to TRBJ2-1; D possibly corresponds to TRBD1 (5 bases). The germline gives CDR1 LGHDT, CDR2 YNNKEL (reference sequence). V was trimmed by 4 bases and J by 2 bases, leaving 12 bases between them. The CDR3 spans 15 residues. The CDR3 coding sequence is TGTGCCAGCAGCCCCTTTCTACAGGCCTACAATGAGCAGTTCTTC. Amino acids: CASSPFLQAYNEQFF.

About this clonotype itself: Given a much more abundant clone one base away, this may be a read error. V gene TRBV28 combines with J gene TRBJ2-5, with D possibly being TRBD1 or TRBD2 (5 bases each). V was cut by 10 bases and J by 9 bases, with 18 bases left in between. Germline assignment: CDR1 MDHEN and CDR2 SYDVKM. This CDR3 contains 12 residues. The chain's CDR3 is CATGIEVGAQYF. The DNA of the CDR3 is TGTGCCACCGGTATAGAGGTGGGGGCCCAGTACTTC.